The 12 T cell receptor beta chains presented below share a single source sample, sequenced in a study of T-cell reconstitution after alpha-beta-depleted transplantation in children. Researchers prepared the TCRbeta library using unique molecular identifiers, the study reports. One entry per CDR3 protein, called by TCRdb with MiXCR from the PCR reads. The sample holds nearly 400,000 distinct CDR3 sequences, roughly 20% seen once. Sequences were derived from PBMCs from the stem cell graft donor, sampled from the stem cell graft. These receptor sequences come from a human donor who donated a stem cell graft to a child with acute myeloid leukemia.

In its sample, this clonotype was seen many times. The chain links TRBV20-1 to TRBJ2-1, with D perhaps TRBD2 (6 bases). V was cut by 3 bases and J by 7 bases, with 13 bases left in between. Germline V gene data show CDR1 as DFQATT and CDR2 as SNEGSKA (reference sequence). This CDR3 contains 13 residues. The CDR3, as DNA: TGCAGTGCTAGCTCGCTAGCGTTAAATGAGCAGTTCTTC. Translating it yields CSASSLALNEQFF.

This clonotype came up a few times. The chain recombines TRBV20-1 with TRBJ2-1, with a weak D call TRBD1 (6 bases). With 5 bases removed from V and 0 bases from J, the gap between germline ends came to 20 bases. CDR1 and CDR2 from the germline V gene are DFQATT and SNEGSKA (reference sequence). The CDR3 is 17 amino acids. The DNA for the CDR3 is TGCAGTGCTTTGGACAGTTTCCTTGAGAGCTCCTACAATGAGCAGTTCTTC. The encoded protein is CSALDSFLESSYNEQFF.

This clonotype was counted only a few times. This sequence joins TRBV20-1 and TRBJ1-5; tentative D call: TRBD1 (5 bases). The CDR3 is 15 amino acids. The V end lost 5 bases, the J end lost 3 bases, and 17 bases lay between the germline ends. CDR1 is DFQATT, CDR2 SNEGSKA, per germline (reference sequence). DNA for the CDR3: TGCAGTGCTCGACCGTGGGGCGCTTACAATCAGCCCCAGCATTTT. As protein: CSARPWGAYNQPQHF.

V and J are TRBV11-2 and TRBJ2-3; 11 bases line up with TRBD2. Germline V gene data show CDR1 as SGHAT and CDR2 as FQNNGV. CDR3 length: 16 amino acids. After removal of 3 bases from V and 2 bases from J, the junction contained 4 bases not matched to a gene. This CDR3 reads CASSFLLAGATDTQYF. Written as DNA, the CDR3 is TGTGCCAGCAGCTTCCTACTAGCGGGGGCCACAGATACGCAGTATTTT. The full variable domain, its missing parts supplied by reference TRBV11-2 and TRBJ2-3, is EAGVAQSPRYKIIEKRQSVAFWCNPISGHATLYWYQQILGQGPKLLIQFQNNGVVDDSQLPKDRFSAERLKGVDSTLKIQPAKLEDSAVYLCASSFLLAGATDTQYFGPGTRLTVL.

The chain carries TRBV7-3 and TRBJ2-1; D is ambiguous. V dropped 7 bases and J dropped 8 bases, with 15 bases sitting between them. The germline V gene has CDR1 SGHTA and CDR2 FQGTGA. CDR3 size: 13 residues. CDR3 DNA sequence: TGTGCCAGCAACCCCTCTAGTGAGGATGAGCAGTTCTTC. Its protein is CASNPSSEDEQFF.

This clonotype was seen a few times. The chain joins TRBV24-1 to TRBJ2-3; 10 nucleotides line up with TRBD2. From germline, CDR1 is KGHDR and CDR2 SFDVKD. This CDR3 has 15 amino acids. V dropped 9 bases and J dropped 0; count of bases not matched to a gene: 5. The CDR3 DNA reads TGTGCCACCGATTCTAGCGGGAGTAGCACAGATACGCAGTATTTT. It is translated as CATDSSGSSTDTQYF.

The chain links TRBV10-3 to TRBJ2-5, with 9 bases identical to TRBD1. Germline trimming cut 8 bases from V and 0 bases from J; bases unmatched to any gene: 4. This CDR3 has 14 residues. Germline V CDR1 and CDR2: ENHRY, SYGVKD. CDR3 in amino acids: CAIGQGTYQETQYF. CDR3 DNA: TGTGCCATCGGACAGGGGACTTACCAAGAGACCCAGTACTTC.

The chain is built from TRBV10-3 and TRBJ2-1; 13 nucleotides line up with TRBD2. This CDR3 comprises 15 residues. Germline CDR1 and CDR2: ENHRY and SYGVKD. The V segment lost 8 bases and the J segment 3 bases; nucleotides outside the gene matches: 4. DNA for the CDR3: TGTGCCATCCGACTAGCGGGAGGAATCTACAATGAGCAGTTCTTC. It specifies CAIRLAGGIYNEQFF.

This clonotype was counted a few times. The rearrangement links TRBV3-1 to TRBJ2-1, with D hard to call. Germline CDR1 reads LGHDT; CDR2 reads YNNKEL (reference sequence). The CDR3 totals 13 residues. With 3 bases removed from V and 8 bases from J, the gap between germline ends came to 11 bases. CDR3 loop: CASSQQPMDEQFF. Written as DNA, the CDR3 is TGTGCCAGCAGCCAGCAGCCAATGGATGAGCAGTTCTTC.

The sample holds many counts of this clonotype. The chain employs TRBV20-1 and TRBJ2-1; TRBD2 matches 11 bases. Germline assignment: CDR1 DFQATT and CDR2 SNEGSKA (reference sequence). Losses at the gene ends were 5 bases for V and 9 bases for J; bases not matched to a gene: 12. The CDR3 has 15 residues. The chain's CDR3 is CSARPLAGGLSEQFF. The CDR3 DNA follows: TGCAGTGCTCGTCCCCTAGCGGGAGGCCTTTCTGAGCAGTTCTTC.

This sequence joins TRBV29-1 and TRBJ2-1, with 10 positions matching TRBD2. The CDR3 totals 14 residues. Germline loops: CDR1 SQVTM, CDR2 ANQGSEA. The trim removed 4 bases at V and 9 bases at J, leaving 9 bases unmatched. CDR3 sequence reads: CSVAASGSLGEQFF. CDR3 nucleotide sequence: TGCAGCGTTGCGGCTAGCGGGAGCCTCGGTGAGCAGTTCTTC.

This clonotype occurred many times. The chain couples TRBV20-1 to TRBJ2-7, with 9 bases lining up with TRBD1. CDR3 length: 11 residues. Per germline, CDR1 DFQATT and CDR2 SNEGSKA (reference sequence). Trimming took 6 bases from V and 4 from J; bases not matched to a gene: 1. The CDR3 spells CSAGQGYEQYF. The DNA of the CDR3 is TGCAGTGCCGGACAGGGGTACGAGCAGTACTTC.